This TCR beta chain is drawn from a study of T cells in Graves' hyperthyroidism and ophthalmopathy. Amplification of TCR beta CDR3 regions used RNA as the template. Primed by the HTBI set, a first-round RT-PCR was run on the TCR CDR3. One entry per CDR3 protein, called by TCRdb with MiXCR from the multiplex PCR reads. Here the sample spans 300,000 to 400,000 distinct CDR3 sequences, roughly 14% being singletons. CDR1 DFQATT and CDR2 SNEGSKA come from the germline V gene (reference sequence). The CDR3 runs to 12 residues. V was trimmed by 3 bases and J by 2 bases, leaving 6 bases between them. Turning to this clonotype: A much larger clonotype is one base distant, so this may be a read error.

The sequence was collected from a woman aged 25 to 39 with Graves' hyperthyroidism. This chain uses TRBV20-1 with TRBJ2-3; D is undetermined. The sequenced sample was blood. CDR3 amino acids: CSASPATDTQYF. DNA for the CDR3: TGCAGTGCTAGTCCTGCCACAGATACGCAGTATTTT.